Listed below are T cell receptor beta chains from one sample, sequenced in a study of control samples from healthy donors and cancer patients. Produced via immunoSEQ multiplex PCR; TCRdb's table is partial and in-frame only. The table shows 70,000 to 85,000 clones, with 84% occurring only once. Material: PBMCs. The receptors derive from a man aged 60-69 years with head and neck cancer. Both conserved end residues are part of each CDR3. D genes are given only for firm matches. The size entry is marked missing in some rows and otherwise reads once, few, many or a size class.

size	D	length	J	V	CDR3	DNA
.	.	16	TRBJ2-2	TRBV5-1	CASSLGASGYTGELFF	TGCGCCAGCAGCTTGGGAGCATCGGGGTACACCGGGGAGCTGTTTTTT
.	TRBD1	15	TRBJ1-1	TRBV7-9	CASSLTIQGDTEAFF	TGTGCCAGCAGCTTAACTATACAGGGGGACACTGAAGCTTTCTTT
.	.	13	TRBJ1-1	TRBV6-5	CASSYAESARAFF	TGTGCCAGCAGTTACGCCGAATCGGCCCGAGCTTTCTTT
.	.	13	TRBJ2-2	TRBV24-1	CATGDTNTGELFF	TGTGCCACCGGGGATACGAACACCGGGGAGCTGTTTTTT
.	.	14	TRBJ2-3	TRBV6-6	CASRDPGARDTQYF	TGTGCCAGCAGAGACCCAGGGGCGAGGGATACGCAGTATTTT
.	TRBD2	16	TRBJ2-1	TRBV13	CASSYPSGSSYNEQFF	TGTGCCAGCAGCTACCCTAGCGGAAGCTCCTACAATGAGCAGTTCTTC
.	.	17	TRBJ2-7	TRBV27	CASFSFGSPVYSYEQYF	TGTGCCAGCTTTTCCTTTGGCAGCCCCGTTTACTCCTACGAGCAGTACTTC
.	.	16	TRBJ2-5	TRBV10-3	CAISEGRGAVGETQYF	TGTGCCATCAGTGAGGGTAGGGGGGCGGTTGGAGAGACCCAGTACTTC
.	.	13	TRBJ2-3	TRBV5-1	CASEGGGEDTQYF	TGCGCCAGTGAGGGAGGAGGCGAAGATACGCAGTATTTT
.	TRBD2	18	TRBJ2-3	TRBV7-2	CASSLRVRLAGDQDTQYF	TGTGCCAGCAGCCTCCGGGTTCGCCTAGCGGGAGATCAAGATACGCAGTATTTT
once	.	15	TRBJ1-4	TRBV2	CASRSDGSAVGQLFF	TGTGCCAGCAGATCAGACGGTAGCGCTGTTGGTCAACTGTTTTTT
.	.	17	TRBJ2-7	TRBV4-1	CASSPRKGQLPDYEQYF	TGCGCCAGCAGCCCCAGGAAGGGGCAGCTCCCCGATTACGAGCAGTACTTC
.	.	17	TRBJ2-6	TRBV13	CASSPRRVGSGANVLTF	TGTGCCAGCAGCCCCCGCAGGGTAGGCTCTGGGGCCAACGTCCTGACTTTC
.	.	12	TRBJ1-6	TRBV6-5	CASSPLFRPLHF	TGTGCCAGCAGTCCTTTATTTCGGCCCCTCCACTTT
.	TRBD1	16	TRBJ1-4	TRBV6-1	CASSEHRGATNEKLFF	TGTGCCAGCAGTGAACACAGGGGTGCAACTAATGAAAAACTGTTTTTT
.	.	11	TRBJ1-2	TRBV20-1	CSASNVYGYTF	TGCAGTGCTAGTAACGTATATGGCTACACCTTC
.	TRBD2	14	TRBJ2-7	TRBV13	CASSPRTSPIEQYF	TGTGCCAGCAGCCCACGGACTAGCCCCATCGAGCAGTACTTC
.	.	16	TRBJ2-1	TRBV2	CASSGGSGRSYNEQFF	TGTGCCAGCAGTGGTGGGAGTGGGAGGAGTTACAATGAGCAGTTCTTC
.	.	12	TRBJ1-1	TRBV29-1	CSVVVAEGEAFF	TGCAGCGTTGTGGTGGCCGAAGGTGAAGCTTTCTTT
.	.	14	TRBJ2-3	TRBV6-1	CASSDHLAADTQYF	TGTGCCAGCAGTGATCATCTAGCTGCAGATACGCAGTATTTT
.	.	14	TRBJ2-3	TRBV11-2	CASSPTGPGDTQYF	TGTGCCAGCAGCCCCACCGGGCCAGGAGATACGCAGTATTTT
.	TRBD1	16	TRBJ1-2	TRBV19	CASSIQGGPSNYGYTF	TGTGCCAGTAGTATACAGGGGGGACCGAGTAACTATGGCTACACCTTC
.	TRBD1	13	TRBJ1-2	TRBV6-4	CASRTGTEGGYTF	TGTGCCAGCAGAACCGGGACAGAGGGTGGCTACACCTTC
.	TRBD1	13	TRBJ1-1	TRBV4-1	CASSPPTGAEAFF	TGCGCCAGCAGCCCCCCGACAGGGGCTGAAGCTTTCTTT
.	.	18	TRBJ1-5	TRBV30	CAWSPPSTGPWGNQPQHF	TGTGCCTGGAGTCCACCATCGACAGGTCCTTGGGGCAATCAGCCCCAGCATTTT
.	.	12	TRBJ1-2	TRBV7-9	CASSLVSYGYTF	TGTGCCAGCAGCTTAGTCTCCTATGGCTACACCTTC
.	.	13	TRBJ1-4	TRBV30	CAWSVRRNEKLFF	TGTGCCTGGAGCGTCCGGAGGAATGAAAAACTGTTTTTT
.	.	13	TRBJ1-2	TRBV11-2	CASSPGQLYGYTF	TGTGCCAGCAGCCCAGGACAGCTCTATGGCTACACCTTC
.	.	14	TRBJ1-2	TRBV6-1	CASSEPGTGYGYTF	TGTGCCAGCAGTGAACCAGGGACGGGCTATGGCTACACCTTC
once	.	15	TRBJ2-3	TRBV3-1/TRBV3-2	CASSQDRLVADTQYF	TGTGCCAGCAGCCAAGATAGGCTAGTTGCAGATACGCAGTATTTT
.	TRBD1	16	TRBJ1-2	TRBV5-4	CASSLTGGFALSGYTF	TGTGCCAGCAGCTTGACAGGGGGATTTGCACTGAGTGGCTACACCTTC
.	TRBD2	13	TRBJ2-5	TRBV28	CASKLAGEETQYF	TGTGCCAGCAAACTAGCGGGAGAAGAGACCCAGTACTTC
.	TRBD1	15	TRBJ1-2	TRBV30	CALGGSDRAYYGYTF	TGTGCCCTCGGGGGGAGTGACAGGGCCTACTATGGCTACACCTTC
.	TRBD1	15	TRBJ2-1	TRBV19	CASSIVGTAYNEQFF	TGTGCCAGTAGTATAGTGGGGACAGCTTACAATGAGCAGTTCTTC
few	.	16	TRBJ2-6	TRBV2	CASNSERLSGANVLTF	TGTGCCAGCAACTCGGAAAGGCTCTCTGGGGCCAACGTCCTGACTTTC
.	TRBD2	13	TRBJ2-1	TRBV29-1	CSVQAGGYNEQFF	TGCAGCGTTCAAGCGGGAGGCTACAATGAGCAGTTCTTC